Each of the 13 T cell receptor beta chains below was sequenced from the same sample in a study of cytomegalovirus exposure and HLA in healthy donors. PCR amplification relied on 60 Vbeta primers (plus 13 Jbeta primers). Produced via immunoSEQ multiplex PCR; TCRdb's table is partial and in-frame only. The sample includes just over 80,000 clones. The sample comprised PBMCs. These receptors all stem from a woman in her twenties or thirties in good health and CMV-seronegative.

The rearrangement links TRBV6-1 to TRBJ2-3, with a weak D call TRBD2 (6 bases). The CDR3 covers 15 residues. Germline V gene data show CDR1 as MNHNS and CDR2 as SASEGT. Between the trimmed V and J ends, which lost 1 base and 4 bases, there was a span of 12 bases. Here the CDR3 reads CASSEESSGADTQYF. CDR3 nucleotides: TGTGCCAGCAGTGAAGAGAGTAGCGGAGCAGATACGCAGTATTTT.

The chain uses TRBV30 and TRBJ2-2; D is possibly TRBD1 (5 bases). Germline V gene data show CDR1 as GTSNPN and CDR2 as SVGIG (reference sequence). Trimming shortened V by 2 bases and J by 8 bases, and 15 bases separated the two germline ends. The CDR3 runs to 14 residues. In nucleotides, the CDR3 is TGTGCCTGGAGTAGGGGCCTAGGAATAGGGGAGCTGTTTTTT. This sequence encodes CAWSRGLGIGELFF.

The chain couples TRBV19 to TRBJ2-7; 8 bases are shared with TRBD2. CDR1 and CDR2 from the germline V gene are LNHDA and SQIVND (reference sequence). The CDR3 is made up of 14 amino acids. J was trimmed by 0 bases and V by 9 bases; bases with no gene match: 7. CDR3 residues: CASKQRGSSYEQYF. The CDR3 DNA reads TGTGCCAGCAAGCAGCGGGGGAGCTCCTACGAGCAGTACTTC.

The CDR3 nucleotides read TGTGCCTGGAGTGGAAGGACAGGGGGCTACAATGAGCAGTTCTTC. The encoded protein is CAWSGRTGGYNEQFF. V gene TRBV30 combines with J gene TRBJ2-1, with 10 bases matching TRBD1. Germline trimming cut 1 base from V and 3 bases from J; bases unmatched to any gene: 3. CDR1 is GTSNPN and CDR2 is SVGIG in the germline V gene (reference sequence). The CDR3 loop spans 15 amino acids.

This chain's CDR3 is CASSWDRVTVDGYTF. The CDR3 bases are TGTGCCAGCAGTTGGGACAGGGTTACAGTGGATGGCTACACCTTC. V usage is TRBV28 and J usage is TRBJ1-2; 9 nucleotides agree with TRBD1. Germline trimming cut 4 bases from V and 6 bases from J; bases unmatched to any gene: 9. The germline gives CDR1 MDHEN, CDR2 SYDVKM. This CDR3 has 15 residues.

The V gene is TRBV15, the J gene TRBJ2-2, with 9 bases identical to TRBD2. V gave up 0 bases and J gave up 5 bases; unmatched junction bases: 7. This CDR3 spans 17 amino acids. Germline V gives CDR1 LNHNV, CDR2 YYDKDF (reference sequence). CDR3 region: CATSRDDAGGQTGELFF. Written as DNA, the CDR3 is TGTGCCACCAGCAGAGATGACGCGGGGGGGCAGACCGGGGAGCTGTTTTTT.

The chain couples TRBV4-1 to TRBJ2-1, with 8 bases lining up with TRBD2. Germline V gene sequence: CDR1 MGHRA, CDR2 YSYEKL. There are 16 residues in the CDR3. Trimming removed 0 bases from V and 8 bases from J; junction bases left unmatched: 9. The CDR3 region has the DNA TGCGCCAGCAGCCAAGATAGCGGCGGGGGGAGGGATGAGCAGTTCTTC. Translating gives CASSQDSGGGRDEQFF.

The V call is TRBV5-6, the J call TRBJ1-2; D gene uncertain. Trimming shortened V by 3 bases and J by 3 bases, and 21 bases separated the two germline ends. The germline V gene has CDR1 SGHDT and CDR2 YYEEEE. CDR3 size: 17 residues. The CDR3 sequence is CASSSTEALQTHYGYTF. The CDR3 coding sequence is TGTGCCAGCAGCTCCACCGAGGCTCTTCAAACACACTATGGCTACACCTTC.

The chain uses TRBV6-1 and TRBJ1-2; D is possibly TRBD1 (6 bases). This CDR3 comprises 15 residues. Germline CDR1 reads MNHNS; CDR2 reads SASEGT. Trimming pared 8 bases from V and 0 bases from J, leaving 16 bases between. CDR3 sequence reads: CASSPGTLSNYGYTF. Written as DNA, the CDR3 is TGTGCCAGCTCTCCCGGGACACTATCTAACTATGGCTACACCTTC.

This rearrangement joins TRBV2 to TRBJ2-5, with 10 bases that match TRBD2. Germline CDR1 is SNHLY and CDR2 is FYNNEI. Losses at the gene ends were 2 bases for V and 4 bases for J; bases not matched to a gene: 4. This CDR3 contains 15 residues. Here the CDR3 DNA reads TGTGCCAGCAGTGAATTTAGCGGGGGGACAGAGACCCAGTACTTC. Residues: CASSEFSGGTETQYF.

The chain combines TRBV25-1 with TRBJ1-1; no firm D call. Trimming cost V 1 base and J 2 bases, with 11 bases left between them. The CDR3 has 15 amino acids. Per the germline V gene, CDR1 is MGHDK and CDR2 is SYGVNS. CDR3 residues: CASSESRGKNTEAFF. The CDR3 DNA follows: TGTGCCAGCAGTGAATCCCGGGGAAAAAACACTGAAGCTTTCTTT.

The genes are TRBV30 and TRBJ2-1, with D possibly TRBD2 on 5 matching bases. V dropped 2 bases and J dropped 5 bases, with 13 bases sitting between them. Germline CDR1 GTSNPN, CDR2 SVGIG (reference sequence). This CDR3 is 14 amino acids long. CDR3 DNA: TGTGCCTGGAGTCCCGGACTTCAGGACAATGAGCAGTTCTTC. Translating gives CAWSPGLQDNEQFF.

The chain has TRBV6-1 and TRBJ1-5; no clear D. V was shortened by 6 bases and J by 9 bases, with 9 bases between the two germline ends. Looked up from germline, CDR1 is MNHNS and CDR2 is SASEGT. The CDR3 has 11 amino acids. CDR3 loop: CASSVSGPQHF. The CDR3 DNA reads TGTGCCAGCAGCGTCTCGGGGCCCCAGCATTTT.